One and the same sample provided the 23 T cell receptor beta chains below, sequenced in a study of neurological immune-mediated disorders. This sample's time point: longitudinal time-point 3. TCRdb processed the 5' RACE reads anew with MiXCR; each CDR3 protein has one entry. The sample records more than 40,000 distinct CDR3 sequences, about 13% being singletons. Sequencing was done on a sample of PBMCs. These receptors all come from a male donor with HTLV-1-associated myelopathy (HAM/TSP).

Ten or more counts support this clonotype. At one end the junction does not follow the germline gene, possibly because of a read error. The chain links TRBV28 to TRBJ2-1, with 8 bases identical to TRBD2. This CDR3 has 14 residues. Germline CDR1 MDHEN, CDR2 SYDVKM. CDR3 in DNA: TGTGCCAGCAGCCCCGTCCTGGAGCGGGGGTTCCGCCTCTTC. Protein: CASSPVLERGFRLF. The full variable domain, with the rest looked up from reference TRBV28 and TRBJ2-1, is DVKVTQSSRYLVKRTGEKVFLECVQDMDHENMFWYRQDPGLGLRLIYFSYDVKMKEKGDIPEGYSVSREKKERFSLILESASTNQTSMYLCASSPVLERGFRLFGPGTRLTVL.

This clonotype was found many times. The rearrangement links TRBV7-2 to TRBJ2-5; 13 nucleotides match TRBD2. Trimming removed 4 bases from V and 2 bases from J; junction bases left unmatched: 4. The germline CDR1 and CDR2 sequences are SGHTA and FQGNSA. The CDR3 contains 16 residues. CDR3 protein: CASSSPGLAGQETQYF. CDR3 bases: TGTGCCAGCAGCTCACCGGGACTAGCGGGACAAGAGACCCAGTACTTC.

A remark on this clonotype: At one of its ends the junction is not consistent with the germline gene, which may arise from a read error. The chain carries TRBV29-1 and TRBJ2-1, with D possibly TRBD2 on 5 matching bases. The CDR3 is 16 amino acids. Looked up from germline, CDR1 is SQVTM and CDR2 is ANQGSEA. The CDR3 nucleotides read TGTATCGTCAGGCCGCCCGGACGGGGATCCTACAATGAGCAGTTCTTC. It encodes CIVRPPGRGSYNEQFF.

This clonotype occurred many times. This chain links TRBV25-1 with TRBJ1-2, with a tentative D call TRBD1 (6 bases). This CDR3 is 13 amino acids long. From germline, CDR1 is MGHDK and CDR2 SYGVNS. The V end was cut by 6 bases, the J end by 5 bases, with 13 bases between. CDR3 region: CASRAEQGYGYTF. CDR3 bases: TGTGCCAGCAGGGCCGAACAGGGTTATGGCTACACCTTC.

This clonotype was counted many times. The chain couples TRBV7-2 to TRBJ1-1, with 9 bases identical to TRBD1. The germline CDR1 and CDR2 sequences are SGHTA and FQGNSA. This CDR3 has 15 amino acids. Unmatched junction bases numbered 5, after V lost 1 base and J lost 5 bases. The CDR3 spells CASSLGTGVGTEAFF. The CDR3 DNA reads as TGTGCCAGCAGCTTAGGGACAGGGGTAGGGACTGAAGCTTTCTTT.

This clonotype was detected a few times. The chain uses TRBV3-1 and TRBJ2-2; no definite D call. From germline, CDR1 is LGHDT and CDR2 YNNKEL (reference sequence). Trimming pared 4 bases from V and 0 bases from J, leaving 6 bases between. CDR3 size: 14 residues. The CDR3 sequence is CASSRFSNTGELFF. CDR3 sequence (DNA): TGTGCCAGCAGCCGATTTTCGAACACCGGGGAGCTGTTTTTT.

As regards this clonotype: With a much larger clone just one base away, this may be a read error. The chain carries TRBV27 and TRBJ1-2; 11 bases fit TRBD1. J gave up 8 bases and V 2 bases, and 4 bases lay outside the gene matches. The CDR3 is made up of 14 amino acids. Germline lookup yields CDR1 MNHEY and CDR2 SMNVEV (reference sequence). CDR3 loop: CASSLSGTGGGYTF. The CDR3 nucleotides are TGTGCCAGCAGTTTAAGTGGGACAGGGGGGGGCTACACCTTC.

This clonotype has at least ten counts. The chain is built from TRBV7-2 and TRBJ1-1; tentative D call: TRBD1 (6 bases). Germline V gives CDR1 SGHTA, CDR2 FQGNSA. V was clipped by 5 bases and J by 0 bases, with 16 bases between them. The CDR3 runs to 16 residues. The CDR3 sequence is CASSATGIGVNTEAFF. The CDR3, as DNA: TGTGCCAGCAGCGCTACAGGGATCGGAGTGAACACTGAAGCTTTCTTT.

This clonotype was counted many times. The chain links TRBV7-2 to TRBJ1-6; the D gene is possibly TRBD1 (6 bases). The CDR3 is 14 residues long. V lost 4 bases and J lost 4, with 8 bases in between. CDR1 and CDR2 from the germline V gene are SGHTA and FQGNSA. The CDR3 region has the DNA TGTGCCAGCAGCTCCGGGACATATAATTCACCCCTCCACTTT. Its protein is CASSSGTYNSPLHF.

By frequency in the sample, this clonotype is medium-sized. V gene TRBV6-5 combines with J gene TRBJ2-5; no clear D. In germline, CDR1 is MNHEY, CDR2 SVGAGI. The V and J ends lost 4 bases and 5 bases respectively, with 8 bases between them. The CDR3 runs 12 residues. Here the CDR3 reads CASSSLGETQYF. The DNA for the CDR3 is TGTGCCAGCAGTTCCCTCGGGGAGACCCAGTACTTC.

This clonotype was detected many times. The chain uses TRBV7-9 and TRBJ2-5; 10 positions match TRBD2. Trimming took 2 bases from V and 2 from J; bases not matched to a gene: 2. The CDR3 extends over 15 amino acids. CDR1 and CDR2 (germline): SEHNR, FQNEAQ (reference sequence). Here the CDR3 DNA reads TGTGCCAGCAGCTTAAAAGCGGGGGGGCAAGAGACCCAGTACTTC. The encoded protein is CASSLKAGGQETQYF.

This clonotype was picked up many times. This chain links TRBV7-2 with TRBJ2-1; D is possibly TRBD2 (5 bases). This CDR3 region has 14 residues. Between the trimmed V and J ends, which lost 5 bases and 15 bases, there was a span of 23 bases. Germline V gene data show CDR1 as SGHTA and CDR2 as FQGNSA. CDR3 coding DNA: TGTGCCAGCAGCCCCCCGGGTCCTCAGAGGGTATTGTTCTTC. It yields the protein CASSPPGPQRVLFF.

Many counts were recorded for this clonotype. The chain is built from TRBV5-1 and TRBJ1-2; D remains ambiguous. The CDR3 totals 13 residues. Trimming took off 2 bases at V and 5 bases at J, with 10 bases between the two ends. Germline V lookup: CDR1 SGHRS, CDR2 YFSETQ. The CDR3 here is CASSLGPGYGYTF. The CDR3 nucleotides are TGCGCCAGCAGCTTAGGACCCGGGTATGGCTACACCTTC.

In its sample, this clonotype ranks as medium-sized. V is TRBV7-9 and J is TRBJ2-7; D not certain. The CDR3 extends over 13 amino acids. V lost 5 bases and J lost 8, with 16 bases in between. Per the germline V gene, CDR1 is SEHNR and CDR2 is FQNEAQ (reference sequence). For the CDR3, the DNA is TGTGCCAGCAGCCTCGAACCCCTTAGCCAGCAGTACTTC. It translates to CASSLEPLSQQYF.

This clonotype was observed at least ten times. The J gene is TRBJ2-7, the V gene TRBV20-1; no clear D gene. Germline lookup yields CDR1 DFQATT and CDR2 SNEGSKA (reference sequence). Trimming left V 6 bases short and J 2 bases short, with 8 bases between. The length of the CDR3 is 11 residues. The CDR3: CSASVAYEQYF. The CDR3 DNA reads TGCAGTGCCTCGGTAGCCTACGAGCAGTACTTC.

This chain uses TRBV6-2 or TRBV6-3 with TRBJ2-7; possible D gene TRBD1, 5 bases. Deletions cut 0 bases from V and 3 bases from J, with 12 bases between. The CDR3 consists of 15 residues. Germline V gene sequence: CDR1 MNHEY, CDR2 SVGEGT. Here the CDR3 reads CASSYSPQGYYEQYF. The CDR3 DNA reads TGTGCCAGCAGTTACTCGCCGCAGGGTTACTACGAGCAGTACTTC.

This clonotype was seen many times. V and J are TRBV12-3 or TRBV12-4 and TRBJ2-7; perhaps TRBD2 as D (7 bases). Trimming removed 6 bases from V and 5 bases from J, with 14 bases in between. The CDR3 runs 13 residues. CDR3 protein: CASSPGGPDEQYF. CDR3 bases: TGTGCCAGCAGCCCCGGGGGGCCCGACGAGCAGTACTTC.

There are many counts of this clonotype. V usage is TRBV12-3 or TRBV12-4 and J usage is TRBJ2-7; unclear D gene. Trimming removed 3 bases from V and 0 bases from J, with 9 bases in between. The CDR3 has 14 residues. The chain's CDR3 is CASSLRRSSYEQYF. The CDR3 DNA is TGTGCCAGCAGTTTGAGGCGGAGCTCCTACGAGCAGTACTTC.

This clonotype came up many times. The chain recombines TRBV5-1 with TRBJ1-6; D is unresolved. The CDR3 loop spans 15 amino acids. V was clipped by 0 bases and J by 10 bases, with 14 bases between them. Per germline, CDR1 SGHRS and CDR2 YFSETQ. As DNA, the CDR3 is TGCGCCAGCAGCTTGGACGTTAGGCTAAGCTCACCCCTCCACTTT. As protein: CASSLDVRLSSPLHF.

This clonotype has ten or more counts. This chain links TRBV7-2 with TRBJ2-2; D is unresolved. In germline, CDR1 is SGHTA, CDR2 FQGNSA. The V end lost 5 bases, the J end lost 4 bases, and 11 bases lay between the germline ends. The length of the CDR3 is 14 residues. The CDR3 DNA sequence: TGTGCCAGCAGCCGCAAAAGAGGCACCGGGGAGCTGTTTTTT. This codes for CASSRKRGTGELFF.

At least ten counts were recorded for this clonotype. CDR3 sequence: CASSNPGHTGYTF. Written as DNA, the CDR3 is TGTGCCAGCAGCAATCCCGGACACACTGGCTACACCTTC. This chain links TRBV6-2 or TRBV6-3 with TRBJ1-2; TRBD1 is a possible D gene (5 bases). The V and J ends lost 6 bases and 7 bases respectively, with 15 bases between them. Germline V gene sequence: CDR1 MNHEY, CDR2 SVGEGT. The CDR3 length is 13 residues.

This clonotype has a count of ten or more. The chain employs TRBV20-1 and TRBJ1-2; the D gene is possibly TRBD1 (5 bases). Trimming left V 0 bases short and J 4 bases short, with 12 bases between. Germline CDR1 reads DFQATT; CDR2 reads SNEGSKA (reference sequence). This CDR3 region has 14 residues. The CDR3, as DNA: TGCAGTGCTAGAGATGGGGGGGTTCTCTATGGCTACACCTTC. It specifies CSARDGGVLYGYTF.

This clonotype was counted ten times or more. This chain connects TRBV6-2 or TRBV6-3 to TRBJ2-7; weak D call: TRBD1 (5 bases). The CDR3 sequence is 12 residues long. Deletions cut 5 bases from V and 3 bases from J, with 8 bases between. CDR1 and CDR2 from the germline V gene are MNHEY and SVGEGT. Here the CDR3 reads CASSPQDYEQYF. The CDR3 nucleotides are TGTGCCAGCAGTCCACAGGACTACGAGCAGTACTTC.